This T cell receptor beta chain was recovered during a study of beta chain features in type 1 diabetes. Study observations and caveats: Relative to healthy donors, patients appeared to have naive, central memory and Treg TCRB repertoires that were more similar. Using cDNA template may skew counts toward highly expressing activated cells.

Staining for CD45RO/CCR7/CD25/CD127/CD95/CD27 allowed sorting of CD4+ naive, central memory, regulatory and stem cell-like memory cells. The germline V gene encodes CDR1 LNHDA and CDR2 SQIVND (reference sequence). The CDR3 is made up of 14 amino acids. The trim removed 7 bases at V and 4 bases at J, leaving 6 bases unmatched. What was sequenced were expressed TCRB transcripts, since all of the isolated RNA had been reverse transcribed. Naive, central memory and regulatory T cell samples came to a mean of roughly 3.6 million reads. Generated by immunoSEQ multiplex PCR, the TCRdb table keeps only in-frame clones and is missing some. The sample lists about 320,000 clones, around 15% seen once, with around 7% in the top ten. A note on this clone: Its antigen is still unknown.

The specimen sequenced was central memory CD4+ T cells from blood. The V gene is TRBV19, the J gene TRBJ1-5; 8 nucleotides align to TRBD1. This sequence was found in a young man in good health. The CDR3 nucleotides are TGTGCCAGTACTCAGGGGGCAAGGAATCAGCCCCAGCATTTT. Protein product: CASTQGARNQPQHF.